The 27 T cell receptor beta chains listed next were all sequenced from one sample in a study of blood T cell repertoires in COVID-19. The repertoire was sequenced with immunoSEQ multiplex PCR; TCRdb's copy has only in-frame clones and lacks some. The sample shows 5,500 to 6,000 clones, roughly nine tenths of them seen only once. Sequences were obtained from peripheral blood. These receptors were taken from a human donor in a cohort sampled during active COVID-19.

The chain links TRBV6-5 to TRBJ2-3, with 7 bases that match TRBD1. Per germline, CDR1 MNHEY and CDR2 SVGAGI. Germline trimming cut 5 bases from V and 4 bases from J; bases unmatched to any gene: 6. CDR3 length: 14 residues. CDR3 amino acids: CASSQGVNSDTQYF. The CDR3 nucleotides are TGTGCCAGCAGTCAGGGGGTAAATTCAGATACGCAGTATTTT.

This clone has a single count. CDR3 DNA: TGTGCCAGAAGCGTGGCTCATTTT. This translates into CARSVAHF. The chain has TRBV5-3 and TRBJ1-5, with D hard to call. TRBV5-3 is designated an ORF whose function remains uncertain. CDR3 size: 8 residues. Trimming took 4 bases from V and 16 from J, leaving 6 bases between them.

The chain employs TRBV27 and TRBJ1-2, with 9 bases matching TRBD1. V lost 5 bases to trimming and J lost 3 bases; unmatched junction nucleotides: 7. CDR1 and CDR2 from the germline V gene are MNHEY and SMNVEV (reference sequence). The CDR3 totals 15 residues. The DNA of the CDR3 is TGTGCCAGCAGTCCAACAGGGGGCAAGGACTATGGCTACACCTTC. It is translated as CASSPTGGKDYGYTF.

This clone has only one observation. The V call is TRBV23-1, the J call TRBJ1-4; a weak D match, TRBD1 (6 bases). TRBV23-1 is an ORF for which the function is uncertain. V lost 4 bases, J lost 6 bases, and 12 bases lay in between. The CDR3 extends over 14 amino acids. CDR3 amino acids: CASSPGGRDEKLFF. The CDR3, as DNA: TGCGCCAGCAGTCCGGGGGGCAGGGATGAAAAACTGTTTTTT.

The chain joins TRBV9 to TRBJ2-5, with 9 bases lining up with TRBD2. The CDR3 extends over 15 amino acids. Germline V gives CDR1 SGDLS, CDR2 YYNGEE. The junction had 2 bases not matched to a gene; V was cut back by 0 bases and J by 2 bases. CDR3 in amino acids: CASSVVSGGQETQYF. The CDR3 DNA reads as TGTGCCAGCAGCGTAGTTAGCGGGGGTCAAGAGACCCAGTACTTC.

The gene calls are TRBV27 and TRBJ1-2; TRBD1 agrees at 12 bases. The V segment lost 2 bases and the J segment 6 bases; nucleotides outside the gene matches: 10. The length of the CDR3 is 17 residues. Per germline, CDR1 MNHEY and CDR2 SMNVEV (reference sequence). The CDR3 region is CASSLTFSGTGGHGYTF. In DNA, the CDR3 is TGTGCCAGCAGTTTAACATTTTCCGGGACAGGGGGCCATGGCTACACCTTC.

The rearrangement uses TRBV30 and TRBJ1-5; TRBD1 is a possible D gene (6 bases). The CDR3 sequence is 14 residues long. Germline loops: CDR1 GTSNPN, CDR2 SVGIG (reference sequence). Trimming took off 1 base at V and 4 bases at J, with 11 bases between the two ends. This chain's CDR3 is CAWSAGQANQPQHF. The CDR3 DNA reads TGTGCCTGGAGTGCGGGACAAGCAAATCAGCCCCAGCATTTT.

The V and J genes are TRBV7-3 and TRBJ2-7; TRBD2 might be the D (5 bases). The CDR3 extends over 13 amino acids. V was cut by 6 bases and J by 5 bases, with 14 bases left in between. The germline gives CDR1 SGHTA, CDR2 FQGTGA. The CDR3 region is CASSMARGHEQYF. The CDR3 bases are TGTGCCAGCAGTATGGCCCGGGGTCACGAGCAGTACTTC.

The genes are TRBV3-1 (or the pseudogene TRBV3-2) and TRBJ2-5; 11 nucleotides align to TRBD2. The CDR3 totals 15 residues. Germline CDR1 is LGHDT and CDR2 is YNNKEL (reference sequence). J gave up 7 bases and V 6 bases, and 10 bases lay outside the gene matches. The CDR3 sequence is CASRLTSGAPRTQYF. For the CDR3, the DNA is TGTGCCAGCAGATTGACTAGCGGGGCCCCTAGGACCCAGTACTTC.

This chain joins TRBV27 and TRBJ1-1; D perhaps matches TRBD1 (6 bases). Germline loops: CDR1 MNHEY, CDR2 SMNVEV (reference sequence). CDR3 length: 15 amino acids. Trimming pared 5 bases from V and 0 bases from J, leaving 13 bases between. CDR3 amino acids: CASSPYRDMNTEAFF. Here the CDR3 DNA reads TGTGCCAGCAGTCCCTACAGGGACATGAACACTGAAGCTTTCTTT.

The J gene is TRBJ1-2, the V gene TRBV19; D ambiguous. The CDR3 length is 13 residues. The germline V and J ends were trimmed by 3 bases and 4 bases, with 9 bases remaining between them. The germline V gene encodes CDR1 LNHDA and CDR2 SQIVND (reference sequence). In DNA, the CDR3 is TGTGCCAGTAGTATCCGTATGTTCTATGGCTACACCTTC. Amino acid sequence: CASSIRMFYGYTF.

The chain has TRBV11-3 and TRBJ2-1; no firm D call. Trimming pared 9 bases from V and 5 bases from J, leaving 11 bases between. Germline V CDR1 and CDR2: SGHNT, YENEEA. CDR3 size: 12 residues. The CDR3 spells CASSLPHNEQFF. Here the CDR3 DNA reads TGTGCCAGTTCTCTTCCCCACAATGAGCAGTTCTTC.

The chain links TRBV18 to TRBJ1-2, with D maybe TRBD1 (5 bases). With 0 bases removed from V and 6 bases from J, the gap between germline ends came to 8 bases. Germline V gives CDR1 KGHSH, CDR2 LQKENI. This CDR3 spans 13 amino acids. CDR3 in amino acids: CASSPPGEDGYTF. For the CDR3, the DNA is TGTGCCAGCTCACCACCGGGGGAGGATGGCTACACCTTC.

Here the CDR3 reads CSVATGTTTDTQYF. Here the CDR3 DNA reads TGCAGCGTTGCGACCGGGACTACCACAGATACGCAGTATTTT. The chain couples TRBV29-1 to TRBJ2-3; 7 nucleotides agree with TRBD2. This CDR3 has 14 amino acids. Germline CDR1 is SQVTM and CDR2 is ANQGSEA. Unmatched junction bases numbered 6, after V lost 4 bases and J lost 2 bases.

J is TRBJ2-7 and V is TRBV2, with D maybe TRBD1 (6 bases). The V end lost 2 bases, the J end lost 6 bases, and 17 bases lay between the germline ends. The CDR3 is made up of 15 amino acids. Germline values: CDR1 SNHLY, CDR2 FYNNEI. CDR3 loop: CASSELGQGPSEQYF. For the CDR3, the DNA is TGTGCCAGCAGTGAACTGGGCCAGGGGCCCTCCGAGCAGTACTTC. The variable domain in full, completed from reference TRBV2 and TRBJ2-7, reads EPEVTQTPSHQVTQMGQEVILRCVPISNHLYFYWYRQILGQKVEFLVSFYNNEISEKSEIFDDQFSVERPDGSNFTLKIRSTKLEDSAMYFCASSELGQGPSEQYFGPGTRLTVT.

The CDR3 loop reads CASSLADGNYGYTF. CDR3 DNA: TGTGCCAGCAGCTTGGCCGACGGGAACTATGGCTACACCTTC. The chain is built from TRBV5-6 and TRBJ1-2; no firm D call. CDR1 is SGHDT and CDR2 is YYEEEE in the germline V gene. The V and J ends lost 0 bases and 2 bases respectively, with 8 bases between them. The CDR3 runs to 14 residues.

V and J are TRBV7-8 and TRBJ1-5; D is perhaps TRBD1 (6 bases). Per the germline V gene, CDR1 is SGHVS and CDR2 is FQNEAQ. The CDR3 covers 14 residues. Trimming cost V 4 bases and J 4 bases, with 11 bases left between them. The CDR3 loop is CASSSRGLNQPQHF. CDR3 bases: TGTGCCAGCAGCTCCAGGGGTTTGAATCAGCCCCAGCATTTT. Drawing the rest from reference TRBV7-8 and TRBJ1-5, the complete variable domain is GAGVSQSPRYKVAKRGQDVALRCDPISGHVSLFWYQQALGQGPEFLTYFQNEAQLDKSGLPSDRFFAERPEGSVSTLKIQRTQQEDSAVYLCASSSRGLNQPQHFGDGTRLSIL.

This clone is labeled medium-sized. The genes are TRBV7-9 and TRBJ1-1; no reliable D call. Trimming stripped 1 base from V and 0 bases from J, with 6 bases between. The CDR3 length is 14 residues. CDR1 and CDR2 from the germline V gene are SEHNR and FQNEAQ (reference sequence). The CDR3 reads CASSLGAMNTEAFF. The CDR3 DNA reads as TGTGCCAGCAGCTTAGGGGCAATGAACACTGAAGCTTTCTTT. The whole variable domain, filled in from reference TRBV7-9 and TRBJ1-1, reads DTGVSQNPRHKITKRGQNVTFRCDPISEHNRLYWYRQTLGQGPEFLTYFQNEAQLEKSRLLSDRFSAERPKGSFSTLEIQRTEQGDSAMYLCASSLGAMNTEAFFGQGTRLTVV.

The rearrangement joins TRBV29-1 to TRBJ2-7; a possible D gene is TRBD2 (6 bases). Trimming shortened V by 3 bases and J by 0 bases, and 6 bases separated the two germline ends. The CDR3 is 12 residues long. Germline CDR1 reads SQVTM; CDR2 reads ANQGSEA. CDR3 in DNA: TGCAGCGTTGACGGGGGCTCCTACGAGCAGTACTTC. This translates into CSVDGGSYEQYF.

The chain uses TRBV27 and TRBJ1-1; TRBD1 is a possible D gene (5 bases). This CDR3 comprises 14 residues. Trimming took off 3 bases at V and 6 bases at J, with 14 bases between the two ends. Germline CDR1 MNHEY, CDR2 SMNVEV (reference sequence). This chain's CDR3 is CASSFLTAGSEAFF. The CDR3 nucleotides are TGTGCCAGCAGTTTCCTGACAGCCGGCTCTGAAGCTTTCTTT.

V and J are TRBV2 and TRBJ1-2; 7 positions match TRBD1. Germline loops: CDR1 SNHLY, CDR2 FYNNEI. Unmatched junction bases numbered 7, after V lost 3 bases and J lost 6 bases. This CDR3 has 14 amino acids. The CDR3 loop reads CASSEITGANGYTF. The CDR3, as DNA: TGTGCCAGCAGTGAGATCACAGGGGCCAATGGCTACACCTTC.

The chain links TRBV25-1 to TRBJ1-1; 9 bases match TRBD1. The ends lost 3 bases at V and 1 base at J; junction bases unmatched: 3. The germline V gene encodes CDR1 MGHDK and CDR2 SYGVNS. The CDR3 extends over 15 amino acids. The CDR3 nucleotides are TGTGCCAGCAGTGACCCGGGACAGGGGAACACTGAAGCTTTCTTT. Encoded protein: CASSDPGQGNTEAFF. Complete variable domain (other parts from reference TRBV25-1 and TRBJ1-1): EADIYQTPRYLVIGTGKKITLECSQTMGHDKMYWYQQDPGMELHLIHYSYGVNSTEKGDLSSESTVSRIRTEHFPLTLESARPSHTSQYLCASSDPGQGNTEAFFGQGTRLTVV.

CDR3 in DNA: TGTGCCAGCAGATCCCAAGGGGGCACCGGGGAGCTGTTTTTT. It encodes CASRSQGGTGELFF. This sequence joins TRBV11-3 and TRBJ2-2; D perhaps matches TRBD1 (6 bases). Germline V lookup: CDR1 SGHNT, CDR2 YENEEA. This CDR3 has 14 residues. The V gene lost 6 bases and the J gene lost 4 bases, with 12 bases spanning the gap.

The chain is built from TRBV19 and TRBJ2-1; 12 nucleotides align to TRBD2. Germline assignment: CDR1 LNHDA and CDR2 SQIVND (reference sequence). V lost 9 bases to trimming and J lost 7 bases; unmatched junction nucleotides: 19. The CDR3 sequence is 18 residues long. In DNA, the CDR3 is TGTGCCAGAAGGCCGGGGACTAGCGGGCGCAGCCCAAGGAATGAGCAGTTCTTC. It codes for CARRPGTSGRSPRNEQFF.

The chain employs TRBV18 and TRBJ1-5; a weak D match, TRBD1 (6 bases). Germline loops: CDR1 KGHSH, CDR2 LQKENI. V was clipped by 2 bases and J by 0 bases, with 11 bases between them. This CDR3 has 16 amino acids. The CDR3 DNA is TGTGCCAGCTCACCAACAGGACAGATTAGCAATCAGCCCCAGCATTTT. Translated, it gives CASSPTGQISNQPQHF.

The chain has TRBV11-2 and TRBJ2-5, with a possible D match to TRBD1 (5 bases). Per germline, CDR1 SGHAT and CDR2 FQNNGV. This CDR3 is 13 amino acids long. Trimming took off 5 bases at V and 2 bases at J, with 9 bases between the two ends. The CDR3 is CASSRQIQETQYF. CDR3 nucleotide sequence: TGTGCCAGCAGCAGACAGATTCAAGAGACCCAGTACTTC.

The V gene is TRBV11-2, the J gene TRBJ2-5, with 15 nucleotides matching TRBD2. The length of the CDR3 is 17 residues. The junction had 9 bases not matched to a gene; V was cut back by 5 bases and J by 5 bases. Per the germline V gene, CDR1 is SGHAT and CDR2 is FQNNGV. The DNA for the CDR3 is TGTGCCAGCAGCCCCTGGACTAGCGGGGGGGCGGGGGAGACCCAGTACTTC. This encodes CASSPWTSGGAGETQYF.